What follows are 13 T cell receptor beta chains derived from one specimen sequenced in a study of T cell repertoires in cytomegalovirus infection. TCRdb fed the reads into MiXCR, producing one record per CDR3 protein. The table records under 150,000 distinct CDR3 sequences, more than 7% of them present only once. Sequencing input: PBMCs. These receptor sequences come from a human donor in good health (CMV status not recorded). Some clones in this sample may be carry-over from other donors' samples.

The chain couples TRBV28 to TRBJ2-1; 10 bases align to TRBD2. CDR1 is MDHEN and CDR2 is SYDVKM in the germline V gene. Unmatched junction bases numbered 11, after V lost 9 bases and J lost 9 bases. The CDR3 has 14 residues. CDR3 nucleotides: TGTGCCAGTCATCAGGTACTAGCGGGGCGTGAGCAGTTCTTC. As protein: CASHQVLAGREQFF.

There are many counts of this clonotype. The V call is TRBV20-1, the J call TRBJ2-3, with 7 nucleotides matching TRBD2. Germline loops: CDR1 DFQATT, CDR2 SNEGSKA (reference sequence). The V gene end was trimmed by 6 bases and the J gene end by 7 bases; junction bases not matched to a gene: 10. The CDR3 runs to 13 residues. CDR3 sequence (DNA): TGCAGTGCCTCGAAAGGGGAGGGGTATACGCAGTATTTT. Translated, it gives CSASKGEGYTQYF.

This clonotype has a count of ten or more. The rearrangement joins TRBV7-2 to TRBJ1-1, with TRBD1 as a possible D gene (6 bases). The CDR3 loop spans 13 amino acids. Germline V gene sequence: CDR1 SGHTA, CDR2 FQGNSA. Between the trimmed V and J ends, which lost 4 bases and 4 bases, there was a span of 10 bases. CDR3 bases: TGTGCCAGCAGCTCCCGGACAGCCACTGAAGCTTTCTTT. This gives the protein CASSSRTATEAFF.

The table lists this clonotype with a few counts. V and J are TRBV20-1 and TRBJ1-1, with D tentatively TRBD1 (6 bases). This CDR3 contains 14 residues. Germline-derived CDR1 and CDR2 are DFQATT and SNEGSKA (reference sequence). Trimming took off 0 bases at V and 5 bases at J, with 13 bases between the two ends. CDR3 sequence reads: CSAREIRGRTEAFF. The CDR3 nucleotides read TGCAGTGCTAGAGAGATCAGGGGACGAACTGAAGCTTTCTTT.

This clonotype was counted once. Because the CDR3 is missing its conserved closing phenylalanine or tryptophan, this is likely a read error. The chain carries TRBV5-1 and TRBJ1-6; unclear D gene. Trimming cost V 1 base and J 7 bases, with 6 bases left between them. The CDR3 is made up of 13 amino acids. Per the germline V gene, CDR1 is SGHRS and CDR2 is YFSETQ. CDR3: CASSLQENSPLHS. The CDR3 region has the DNA TGCGCCAGCAGCTTGCAGGAGAATTCACCCCTCCACTCT.

This clonotype was seen ten or more times. The rearrangement joins TRBV9 to TRBJ1-2; possibly TRBD1 for D (5 bases). This CDR3 has 15 residues. Per the germline V gene, CDR1 is SGDLS and CDR2 is YYNGEE. The V end lost 1 base, the J end lost 0 bases, and 10 bases lay between the germline ends. The CDR3 DNA reads TGTGCCAGCAGCGTAACGGACACCCCTAACTATGGCTACACCTTC. It translates to CASSVTDTPNYGYTF.

The chain carries TRBV6-2 or TRBV6-3 and TRBJ2-3; perhaps D is TRBD1 or TRBD2 (5 bases each). Germline CDR1 reads MNHEY; CDR2 reads SVGEGT. The CDR3 spans 16 residues. Trimming took off 6 bases at V and 0 bases at J, with 16 bases between the two ends. CDR3 nucleotide sequence: TGTGCCAGCAGGTGGGCCCGGGACGGCAGCACAGATACGCAGTATTTT. Translating gives CASRWARDGSTDTQYF.

This clonotype turned up a few times. CDR3 protein: CASSQGHEQFF. In nucleotides, the CDR3 is TGTGCCAGCAGCCAGGGCCATGAGCAGTTCTTC. The chain employs TRBV6-1 and TRBJ2-1; weak D call: TRBD1 (5 bases). Germline lookup yields CDR1 MNHNS and CDR2 SASEGT. V was shortened by 6 bases and J by 8 bases, with 8 bases between the two germline ends. The CDR3 covers 11 residues.

For this clonotype: A much larger clone lies one base from this, so it may be a read error. The chain recombines TRBV28 with TRBJ2-1; D gene uncertain. Per germline, CDR1 MDHEN and CDR2 SYDVKM. The CDR3 consists of 15 residues. This chain's CDR3 is CTSSRSGYSYNEQFF. CDR3 nucleotide sequence: TGTACCAGCAGTCGTTCGGGTTACTCCTACAATGAGCAGTTCTTC.

There are many counts of this clonotype. The DNA of the CDR3 is TGTGCCAGCAAGGACAGCGATAATTCACCCCTCCACTTT. Its protein product is CASKDSDNSPLHF. The genes are TRBV28 and TRBJ1-6; D possibly corresponds to TRBD1 (6 bases). In germline, CDR1 is MDHEN, CDR2 SYDVKM. Deletions cut 7 bases from V and 5 bases from J, with 9 bases between. The CDR3 has 13 residues. Complete variable domain (other parts from reference TRBV28 and TRBJ1-6): DVKVTQSSRYLVKRTGEKVFLECVQDMDHENMFWYRQDPGLGLRLIYFSYDVKMKEKGDIPEGYSVSREKKERFSLILESASTNQTSMYLCASKDSDNSPLHFGNGTRLTVT.

This clonotype turned up a few times. The chain combines TRBV5-1 with TRBJ1-5; possible D gene TRBD1, 6 bases. CDR3 length: 15 amino acids. The V gene's germline CDR1 is SGHRS and CDR2 YFSETQ. V was cut by 0 bases and J by 1 base, with 8 bases left in between. The CDR3 reads CASSLEGVSNQPQHF. Written as DNA, the CDR3 is TGCGCCAGCAGCTTGGAGGGGGTAAGCAATCAGCCCCAGCATTTT.

This clonotype was counted many times. The V call is TRBV7-2, the J call TRBJ1-2; possibly TRBD1 for D (5 bases). Trimming stripped 2 bases from V and 4 bases from J, with 8 bases between. The CDR3 runs to 13 residues. Germline CDR1 and CDR2: SGHTA and FQGNSA. CDR3 DNA: TGTGCCAGCAGCTTACCGGGGGGCTATGGCTACACCTTC. Residues: CASSLPGGYGYTF.

This clonotype showed up many times. The chain carries TRBV12-3 or TRBV12-4 and TRBJ1-1; D is uncertain. V lost 6 bases and J lost 5, with 22 bases in between. This CDR3 is built from 16 residues. The CDR3 protein is CASSEPYMEGGTEAFF. CDR3 in DNA: TGTGCCAGCAGCGAACCTTACATGGAAGGAGGGACTGAAGCTTTCTTT.